The clone carrying this T cell receptor beta chain was seen many times. This sample stems from a study of Graves' ophthalmopathy and Graves' hyperthyroidism. Researchers took RNA transcripts and amplified TCR beta CDR3 regions from them. HTBI primers served in a first-round RT-PCR, which a second-round multiplex PCR followed. Each CDR3 protein gets one entry after TCRdb re-called the multiplex PCR reads with MiXCR. This sample has approximately 700,000 distinct CDR3 sequences; under 50% occur once, and the top ten carry more than 2.5%. Deletions cut 5 bases from V and 4 bases from J, with 17 bases between. Per the germline V gene, CDR1 is MGHDK and CDR2 is SYGVNS. The CDR3 covers 15 residues.

The sample comprised peripheral blood. This clonotype was sampled from an adult man with Graves' ophthalmopathy. This sequence joins TRBV25-1 and TRBJ2-5; D possibly corresponds to TRBD2 (7 bases). The CDR3 DNA follows: TGTGCCAGCAGTCCGGAGGGGGGGCCGCGAGAGACCCAGTACTTC. Its translation is CASSPEGGPRETQYF.